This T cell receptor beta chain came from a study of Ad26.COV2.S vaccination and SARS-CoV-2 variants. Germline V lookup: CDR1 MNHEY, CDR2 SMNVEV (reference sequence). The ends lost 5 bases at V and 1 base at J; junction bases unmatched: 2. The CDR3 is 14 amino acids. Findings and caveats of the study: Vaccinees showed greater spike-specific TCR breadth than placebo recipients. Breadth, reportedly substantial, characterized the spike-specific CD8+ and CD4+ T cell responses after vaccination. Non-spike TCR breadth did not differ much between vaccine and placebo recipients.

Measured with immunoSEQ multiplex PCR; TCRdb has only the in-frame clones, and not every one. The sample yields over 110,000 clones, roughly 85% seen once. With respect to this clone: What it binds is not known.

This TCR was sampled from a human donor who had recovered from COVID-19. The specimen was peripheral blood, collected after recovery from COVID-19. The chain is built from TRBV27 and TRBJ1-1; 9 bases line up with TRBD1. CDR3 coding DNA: TGTGCCAGCAGTATGACAGGGGGGAACACTGAAGCTTTCTTT. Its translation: CASSMTGGNTEAFF.